This passage covers 29 T cell receptor beta chains from one sample sequenced in a study of regulatory T cells in long-lasting Graves disease. Regarding time point: newly diagnosed GD, antithyroid drugs for less than 3 months. PBMC-derived RNA was used for the TCR library. To make TCR beta libraries, researchers used iRepertoire HTBI primers and Arm-PCR of CDR3 regions. TCRdb analysed the multiplex PCR reads with MiXCR anew, one entry per CDR3 protein. Of over 350,000 distinct CDR3 sequences in the sample, 14% were seen once. A further study also used this sample, focusing on T cells in Graves' hyperthyroidism and ophthalmopathy.

The specimen was peripheral blood mononuclear cells (PBMCs), collected at new diagnosis, from a patient treated with antithyroid drugs. These receptors were collected from a woman between 45 and 65 years old with Graves disease.

This clonotype was picked up a small number of times. The chain employs TRBV9 and TRBJ1-5, with D maybe TRBD1 (5 bases). Germline CDR1 SGDLS, CDR2 YYNGEE. The V end lost 0 bases, the J end lost 5 bases, and 12 bases lay between the germline ends. The CDR3 has 15 residues. CDR3 residues: CASSVAGEGHQPQHF. The CDR3, as DNA: TGTGCCAGCAGCGTAGCGGGAGAGGGGCATCAGCCCCAGCATTTT.

This clonotype was detected ten times or more. The V and J genes are TRBV25-1 and TRBJ1-1, with a possible D match to TRBD1 (6 bases). This CDR3 contains 14 residues. CDR1 is MGHDK, CDR2 SYGVNS, per germline. Trimming took off 3 bases at V and 2 bases at J, with 10 bases between the two ends. The CDR3 reads CASSDVGGNTEAFF. The CDR3 region has the DNA TGTGCCAGCAGTGATGTAGGGGGAAACACTGAAGCTTTCTTT.

This clonotype occurred many times. The chain employs TRBV16 and TRBJ2-1; 8 bases are a match to TRBD2. This CDR3 is 20 amino acids long. Trimming removed 1 base from V and 0 bases from J; junction bases left unmatched: 14. The germline V gene has CDR1 KGHSY and CDR2 FQNENV. This CDR3 is CASSQYFRTSPSSSYNEQFF. The CDR3 DNA reads TGTGCCAGCAGCCAATATTTTAGGACTAGCCCTTCGAGCTCCTACAATGAGCAGTTCTTC.

This clonotype has more than one count but fewer than ten. The genes are TRBV9 and TRBJ2-2; D is ambiguous. The CDR3 runs 13 residues. V lost 1 base and J lost 5, with 6 bases in between. The germline gives CDR1 SGDLS, CDR2 YYNGEE. CDR3 sequence: CASSVRRTGELFF. CDR3 in DNA: TGTGCCAGCAGCGTACGGCGGACCGGGGAGCTGTTTTTT. The full variable domain, in which reference TRBV9 and TRBJ2-2 provide the parts outside the CDR3, is DSGVTQTPKHLITATGQRVTLRCSPRSGDLSVYWYQQSLDQGLQFLIQYYNGEERAKGNILERFSAQQFPDLHSELNLSSLELGDSALYFCASSVRRTGELFFGEGSRLTVL.

The chain uses TRBV19 and TRBJ2-7; 12 bases are shared with TRBD2. Trimming cost V 5 bases and J 4 bases; bases outside gene matches: 9. Per germline, CDR1 LNHDA and CDR2 SQIVND (reference sequence). The length of the CDR3 is 16 residues. This chain's CDR3 is CASSAGTSGRSYEQYF. The CDR3 DNA reads TGTGCCAGTAGTGCCGGGACTAGCGGGCGCTCATACGAGCAGTACTTC.

The chain employs TRBV25-1 and TRBJ2-3, with TRBD2 matching over 7 bases. In germline, CDR1 is MGHDK, CDR2 SYGVNS. Trimming at V came to 3 bases and at J to 6 bases, leaving 3 bases not matched to a gene. The CDR3 totals 13 residues. This chain's CDR3 is CASSEARGDTQYF. CDR3 coding DNA: TGTGCCAGCAGTGAGGCGCGGGGGGATACGCAGTATTTT.

This sequence joins TRBV5-6 and TRBJ2-3; 11 bases match TRBD1. This CDR3 region has 17 residues. V was clipped by 4 bases and J by 3 bases; unmatched bases: 10. The V gene's germline CDR1 is SGHDT and CDR2 YYEEEE. This chain's CDR3 is CASSPAWTGGITDTQYF. DNA of the CDR3: TGTGCCAGCAGCCCCGCCTGGACAGGGGGCATTACAGATACGCAGTATTTT.

Many counts were recorded for this clonotype. V and J are TRBV11-1 and TRBJ2-1; D may be TRBD2 (6 bases). Germline CDR1 and CDR2: SGHAT and FQDESV (reference sequence). Trimming left V 4 bases short and J 1 base short, with 17 bases between. CDR3 length equals 17 residues. The CDR3 loop reads CASSSGASGLSYNEQFF. The CDR3 DNA follows: TGTGCCAGCAGCTCAGGAGCCAGCGGGCTTTCCTACAATGAGCAGTTCTTC.

Many counts were recorded for this clonotype. The chain joins TRBV7-8 to TRBJ2-5; 7 nucleotides align to TRBD2. V was clipped by 5 bases and J by 1 base; unmatched bases: 10. The CDR3 is made up of 16 amino acids. Germline CDR1 reads SGHVS; CDR2 reads FQNEAQ. CDR3 nucleotides: TGTGCCAGCAGCCCCAATCCGCGGGGGATCCAAGAGACCCAGTACTTC. This encodes CASSPNPRGIQETQYF. The full variable domain, with the rest looked up from reference TRBV7-8 and TRBJ2-5, is GAGVSQSPRYKVAKRGQDVALRCDPISGHVSLFWYQQALGQGPEFLTYFQNEAQLDKSGLPSDRFFAERPEGSVSTLKIQRTQQEDSAVYLCASSPNPRGIQETQYFGPGTRLLVL.

On this clonotype itself: A much more abundant neighbour one base away suggests this may be a read error. This chain uses TRBV11-1 with TRBJ2-5; 9 positions agree with TRBD2. Germline CDR1 SGHAT, CDR2 FQDESV (reference sequence). This CDR3 contains 14 residues. The V gene end was trimmed by 1 base and the J gene end by 11 bases; junction bases not matched to a gene: 8. CDR3 bases: TGTGCCAGCAGCTTAGTACTAGCGGGTAATGAGCAGTACTTC. Protein product: CASSLVLAGNEQYF.

The J gene is TRBJ2-1, the V gene TRBV28, with 9 bases identical to TRBD1. The CDR3 spans 15 residues. Germline V gene data show CDR1 as MDHEN and CDR2 as SYDVKM. With 2 bases clipped from V and 8 bases from J, the junction kept 7 bases outside the gene matches. The CDR3, as DNA: TGTGCCAGCAGTTTAGGGGGACAGGGTCGGTATGAGCAGTTCTTC. Amino acid sequence: CASSLGGQGRYEQFF.

This clonotype was seen many times. The V call is TRBV2, the J call TRBJ1-4; 8 positions match TRBD1. V shed 7 bases and J 8 bases; nucleotides not matched to a gene: 6. The CDR3 loop spans 13 amino acids. Germline-derived CDR1 and CDR2 are SNHLY and FYNNEI. The CDR3 here is CASMTGAEEKLFF. CDR3 bases: TGTGCCAGCATGACAGGGGCGGAGGAAAAACTGTTTTTT.

The table lists this clonotype with a few counts. The chain employs TRBV27 and TRBJ1-4; 7 bases line up with TRBD1. V shed 5 bases, J shed 2 bases, and the junction held 8 bases outside the gene matches. The CDR3 covers 16 residues. The germline V gene encodes CDR1 MNHEY and CDR2 SMNVEV (reference sequence). In DNA, the CDR3 is TGTGCCAGCAGTCCCGGGACAGCCCCGACTAATGAAAAACTGTTTTTT. Translated, it gives CASSPGTAPTNEKLFF.

This clonotype was found many times. The gene calls are TRBV12-3 or TRBV12-4 and TRBJ2-1; 7 positions agree with TRBD2. V lost 3 bases, J lost 5 bases, and 10 bases stayed unmatched. The CDR3 sequence is 16 residues long. CDR3 DNA sequence: TGTGCCAGCAGTTTTTACGTGCGGGAGAGTAACAATGAGCAGTTCTTC. This codes for CASSFYVRESNNEQFF.

This clonotype has just a few counts. This chain connects TRBV4-1 to TRBJ2-7; the match to TRBD1 covers 10 bases. After removal of 1 base from V and 5 bases from J, the junction contained 8 bases not matched to a gene. CDR3 length: 16 residues. Germline V CDR1 and CDR2: MGHRA, YSYEKL. The DNA for the CDR3 is TGCGCCAGCAGCCAAGGCCCCCCGACAGGGGGCGACGAGCAGTACTTC. The encoded protein is CASSQGPPTGGDEQYF.

The chain joins TRBV28 to TRBJ1-1; 7 bases align to TRBD1. J lost 11 bases, V lost 7 bases, and 13 bases had no gene match. The CDR3 loop spans 13 amino acids. CDR1 is MDHEN and CDR2 is SYDVKM in the germline V gene. The CDR3 DNA follows: TGTGCCAGCACCCCAGGGGGGCAACCAGAGGCTTTCTTT. Its translation is CASTPGGQPEAFF. The full variable domain, its missing parts supplied by reference TRBV28 and TRBJ1-1, is DVKVTQSSRYLVKRTGEKVFLECVQDMDHENMFWYRQDPGLGLRLIYFSYDVKMKEKGDIPEGYSVSREKKERFSLILESASTNQTSMYLCASTPGGQPEAFFGQGTRLTVV.

Ten or more counts support this clonotype. V and J are TRBV5-1 and TRBJ2-3, with D tentatively TRBD1 or TRBD2 (5 bases each). The germline V and J ends were trimmed by 5 bases and 1 base, with 8 bases remaining between them. CDR1 and CDR2 from the germline V gene are SGHRS and YFSETQ. CDR3 size: 13 residues. CDR3: CASRGDGTDTQYF. The CDR3 nucleotides read TGCGCCAGCAGGGGGGACGGCACAGATACGCAGTATTTT.

This clonotype was observed at least ten times. Written as DNA, the CDR3 is TGTGCCATCAGTGATTCGACTAGCGGGGGGGAGACCCAGTACTTC. It yields the protein CAISDSTSGGETQYF. This chain uses TRBV10-3 with TRBJ2-5; 13 bases are shared with TRBD2. Germline values: CDR1 ENHRY, CDR2 SYGVKD. The CDR3 totals 15 residues. V lost 3 bases, J lost 5 bases, and 3 bases stayed unmatched.

The rearrangement links TRBV5-6 to TRBJ1-5; TRBD1 might be the D (5 bases). The length of the CDR3 is 15 residues. Germline-derived CDR1 and CDR2 are SGHDT and YYEEEE. V dropped 2 bases and J dropped 4 bases, with 13 bases sitting between them. DNA of the CDR3: TGTGCCAGCAGCTTTAATAGGGCAGGGAATCAGCCCCAGCATTTT. Its translation is CASSFNRAGNQPQHF.

In this sample, this clonotype turned up many times. V gene TRBV7-8 combines with J gene TRBJ2-7; 7 bases fit TRBD2. The V gene end was trimmed by 1 base and the J gene end by 2 bases; junction bases not matched to a gene: 2. CDR1 and CDR2 (germline): SGHVS, FQNEAQ. CDR3 length: 14 amino acids. The CDR3 bases are TGTGCCAGCAGCTTAGAAGCGGGACCCTACGAGCAGTACTTC. This encodes CASSLEAGPYEQYF. Full variable domain (missing parts from reference TRBV7-8 and TRBJ2-7): GAGVSQSPRYKVAKRGQDVALRCDPISGHVSLFWYQQALGQGPEFLTYFQNEAQLDKSGLPSDRFFAERPEGSVSTLKIQRTQQEDSAVYLCASSLEAGPYEQYFGPGTRLTVT.

There are many counts of this clonotype. This sequence joins TRBV20-1 and TRBJ1-5, with 7 bases that match TRBD1. After removal of 6 bases from V and 4 bases from J, the junction contained 9 bases not matched to a gene. The length of the CDR3 is 14 residues. Germline V gene lookup returns CDR1 DFQATT and CDR2 SNEGSKA (reference sequence). The CDR3 DNA is TGCAGTGCCCAGGGAGGGGGCGCGAATCAGCCCCAGCATTTT. As protein: CSAQGGGANQPQHF.

This clonotype showed up just a few times. This chain uses TRBV20-1 with TRBJ2-3, with D perhaps TRBD1 (6 bases). CDR3 length: 13 amino acids. Germline V gene lookup returns CDR1 DFQATT and CDR2 SNEGSKA (reference sequence). The CDR3 DNA reads TGCAGCGCAGGGGTGCCTAGCACAGATACGCAGTATTTT. It codes for CSAGVPSTDTQYF.

The chain carries TRBV20-1 and TRBJ2-5; 7 nucleotides match TRBD1. Trimming cost V 6 bases and J 1 base; bases outside gene matches: 5. There are 13 residues in the CDR3. Germline loops: CDR1 DFQATT, CDR2 SNEGSKA (reference sequence). CDR3 sequence: CSALGTAQETQYF. Here the CDR3 DNA reads TGCAGTGCGCTGGGGACAGCCCAAGAGACCCAGTACTTC.

This clonotype was seen repeatedly, ten times or more. This chain connects TRBV5-1 to TRBJ2-2; 9 nucleotides match TRBD1. This CDR3 is built from 15 residues. The germline CDR1 and CDR2 sequences are SGHRS and YFSETQ. The V and J ends lost 4 bases and 4 bases, in that order; junction bases with no gene match: 5. CDR3 bases: TGCGCCAGCAGCCCGGGACAGGGAAGCACCGGGGAGCTGTTTTTT. This gives the protein CASSPGQGSTGELFF.

The CDR3 is CASIPSGESGQPQHF. CDR3 sequence (DNA): TGTGCCAGCATACCCTCGGGGGAGTCGGGTCAGCCCCAGCATTTT. V gene TRBV28 combines with J gene TRBJ1-5, with a tentative D call TRBD1 (5 bases). Trimming stripped 7 bases from V and 6 bases from J, with 19 bases between. CDR1 and CDR2 (germline): MDHEN, SYDVKM. This CDR3 is 15 amino acids long. The full variable domain, in which reference TRBV28 and TRBJ1-5 provide the parts outside the CDR3, is DVKVTQSSRYLVKRTGEKVFLECVQDMDHENMFWYRQDPGLGLRLIYFSYDVKMKEKGDIPEGYSVSREKKERFSLILESASTNQTSMYLCASIPSGESGQPQHFGDGTRLSIL.

Turning to this clonotype: At one boundary the junction diverges from the germline segment, which might be a read error. The chain carries TRBV20-1 and TRBJ2-7; 7 bases map to TRBD1. This CDR3 contains 15 residues. Germline CDR1 and CDR2: DFQATT and SNEGSKA (reference sequence). CDR3 bases: TGCAGTGCTAGATCCCTCCCGGGACAGACCTACGAGCTGTACTTC. Amino acid sequence: CSARSLPGQTYELYF.

J is TRBJ2-1 and V is TRBV3-1; no firm D call. The CDR3 is 12 residues long. CDR1 is LGHDT and CDR2 is YNNKEL in the germline V gene (reference sequence). V was pared by 4 bases and J by 8 bases, with 9 bases between. In nucleotides, the CDR3 is TGTGCCAGCAGCCCCCGGAGCGATGAGCAGTTCTTC. Translating it yields CASSPRSDEQFF.

This clonotype has only a few counts. Germline is not matched at one junction end, which may reflect a read error. The V call is TRBV10-3, the J call TRBJ1-2, with 8 bases that match TRBD1. CDR1 and CDR2 (germline): ENHRY, SYGVKD. CDR3 length: 15 residues. CDR3 DNA sequence: TGTACCATCAAATCCGAACAGGGGGCTAACTATGGCTACACCTTC. Translating it yields CTIKSEQGANYGYTF.

In this sample, this clonotype turned up many times. V and J are TRBV6-1 and TRBJ1-1, with 7 nucleotides matching TRBD1. The CDR3 sequence is 14 residues long. The V and J ends lost 5 bases and 4 bases, in that order; junction bases with no gene match: 7. The germline gives CDR1 MNHNS, CDR2 SASEGT. The CDR3: CASSKQGLGTEAFF. CDR3 in DNA: TGTGCCAGCAGTAAACAGGGGTTGGGCACTGAAGCTTTCTTT.